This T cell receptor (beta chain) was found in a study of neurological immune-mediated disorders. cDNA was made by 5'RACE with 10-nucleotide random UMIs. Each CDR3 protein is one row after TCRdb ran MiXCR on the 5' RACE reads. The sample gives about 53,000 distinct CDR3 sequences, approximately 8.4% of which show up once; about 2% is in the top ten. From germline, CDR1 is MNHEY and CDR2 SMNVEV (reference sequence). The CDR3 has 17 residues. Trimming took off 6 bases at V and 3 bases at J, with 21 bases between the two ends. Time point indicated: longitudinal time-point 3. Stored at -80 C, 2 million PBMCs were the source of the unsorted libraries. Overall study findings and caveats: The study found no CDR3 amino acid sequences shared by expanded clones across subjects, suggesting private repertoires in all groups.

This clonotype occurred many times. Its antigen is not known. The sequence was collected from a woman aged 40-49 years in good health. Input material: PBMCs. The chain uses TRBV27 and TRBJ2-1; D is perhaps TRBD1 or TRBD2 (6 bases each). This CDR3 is CASSLQGTLAVYNEQFF. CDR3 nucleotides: TGTGCCAGCAGCCTGCAAGGGACATTAGCGGTCTACAATGAGCAGTTCTTC.